This record covers a single T cell receptor beta chain. It has no known antigen specificity. There are no base qualities to consult, and no much larger clone falls within one base. Library preparation employed the immunoSEQ multiplex PCR assay. The multiplex PCR relied on a mix of 60 forward primers for TCR Vbeta segments and 13 reverse primers for TCR Jbeta segments. The CDR3 region of rearranged TCR beta genes was amplified from genomic DNA with a multiplex PCR assay. Amplified TCR beta libraries were sequenced as 87-base-pair reads on the Illumina HiSeq System. The paper's processing steps were these. Across the 670 or so repertoires, a later analysis counted 75 million to 90 million unique TCR beta chains, roughly 11 million of which were shared by at least two donors. To remove PCR and sequencing errors, raw reads were error-corrected and collapsed into unique sequences using a nearest-neighbor algorithm that merged closely related sequences. To assign V, D and J gene segments, CDR3 sequences were aligned to IMGT reference sequences. For a sequence to be retained, a match of at least six nucleotides was required to both a V gene segment and a J gene segment. A rearrangement was called productive if the CDR3 had no stop codons and remained in frame with V and J, and every other rearrangement was called non-productive. CDR3 was defined by IMGT convention, running from the second conserved V-encoded cysteine to the conserved J-encoded phenylalanine. In an earlier analysis of just under 600 of the donors, sequences lacking an unambiguous match to a single V gene segment were excluded. In an earlier analysis of approximately 590 of the donors, V segments were called functional above 56.7% productive rearrangements and were called segregating when the between-donor standard deviation exceeded 5%. A statistical classification framework was built to diagnose cytomegalovirus status from the catalog of TCR beta chain sequences. In a later analysis, TCR nucleotide sequences were compared against IMGT/GENE-DB human TR gene sequences so that V and J genes could be assigned. A later analysis assigned CDR3 sequences and most-parsimonious VDJ recombination scenarios with the TCRdist pipeline. In a later analysis, every TCR beta chain was defined by the combination of its CDR3 amino acid sequence and its V-gene family, and reads without a unique V-gene family were dropped. In a later analysis, approximately 590 highly shared, low-generation-probability nucleotide sequences were removed to address suspected cross-contamination and a sequencing artifact. A later analysis calculated a clonal expansion index for each public chain from normalized within-repertoire ranks of inferred template counts. In a later analysis, generation probabilities were computed using a VDJ recombination model fitted to out-of-frame rearrangements, and the results were checked against IGoR. In a later analysis, TCR-TCR, TCR-HLA and TCR-CMV co-occurrence was scored with hypergeometric tests, and a repertoire-size bias correction was applied to TCR pairs. To estimate false discovery rates, a later analysis permuted the HLA or CMV assignments 20 times. In a later analysis, co-occurring TCRs were grouped using DBSCAN, and TCRdist sequence similarity was added for clustering within HLA-allele-positive subsets. Co-occurrence clustering excluded repertoires with fewer than 30,000 or more than 120,000 public chains, plus five with anomalous nucleotide sharing. Sourced from immuneACCESS, this table was stored by TCRdb with only in-frame sequences that have V and J called. A share of the clones is absent; for the studies checked, an unresolved V gene accounts for under half, and the remainder has no known explanation. V and J calls and clone size are given by that table; D and trimming were obtained from the DNA. The sample records some 150,000 clones, roughly 70% of which are singletons. The ten biggest clones cover approximately 6.8% of the sample.

The data derive from a study of cytomegalovirus exposure and HLA in healthy donors (dated by TCRdb to 2017 to 2019). About the study as a whole: An earlier analysis of some 620 of the donors reported 276 Gb of sequence data and 117 million unique TCR beta sequences obtained from around 180 million T cells. Roughly 290 gigabases of sequencing data and around 80 million unique TCR sequences made up an early release that covered nearly 650 HLA-typed donors. The genetic ancestry cluster associated with self-reported Caucasian donors included around 76% of the 300 to 450 genotyped donors. The study was designed to test whether signatures of past pathogen exposure could be identified by cataloging public T cell receptors. The study profiled the T cell repertoires of hundreds of subjects by immunosequencing and related them to cytomegalovirus serostatus. Along with the 666-subject first cohort, a separate validation cohort of some 130 different subjects was used. To predict cytomegalovirus infection status, the study combined high-throughput TCR immunosequencing, statistical association of individual TCRs with disease status, and machine learning. To study patterns of TCR occurrence, a later analysis re-analyzed previously published TCR beta repertoires from several hundred donors and added high-resolution HLA genotyping. The later analysis used no new phenotypic data to find candidate immune exposures, relying instead on TCR beta sequences and their occurrence across donors. An earlier analysis of some 500 of the donors used high-throughput TCR beta sequencing to judge whether each TCR beta V gene segment behaved as functional or pseudogenic. Donor age, sex, ethnicity and CMV serostatus were collected together with the repertoire data. A later genetic analysis used genome-wide SNP genotypes for about three fifths of the 666 donors, treating that subset as a discovery cohort. All discovery cohort repertoires had been generated on a single sequencing platform. Both class I and class II loci were covered by HLA typing, at four-digit resolution. Typing coverage differed by locus: A, B, C, DRB1 and DQB1 were typed in about 620-640 donors, DQA1 in 500 to 550, DPA1 in approximately 610, and DPB1 in around 490. Several DR-DQ haplotypes were handled as single units for association and clustering because linkage in the cohort was strong. Among 398 genotyped donors of the cohort, an average of about 240,000 unique TCR beta nucleotide sequences were sequenced per donor, roughly 20% of them non-productive. What the study reported, not specific to this receptor: Broadly in line with IMGT annotations, most TCR beta V segments showed up in productive rearrangements about 87% or about 30% of the time in an earlier analysis of around 550 of the donors. While some public TCRs were present in many individuals, most TCR sequences turned up only very rarely across donors. According to a later genetic analysis, donors in an Asian-associated ancestry cluster had fewer N-insertions in productive TCRs than the approximately 670-donor mean. Only TCR beta chains were sequenced in this cohort, and the absence of alpha or paired-chain data limited detectable features. In both the original and validation cohorts, the classifier was reported to diagnose cytomegalovirus status with high specificity and sensitivity. In a later analysis, HLA-associated TCR beta chains were found to be more clonally expanded and to have lower generation probabilities than equally common non-associated chains. The authors suggested that the approach could potentially be generalized to other disease states and immunological phenotypes. When HLA alleles, especially DR and DQ, strongly co-occurred, attributing TCR associations to individual alleles was difficult. Roughly uniform sequencing depth across donors was assumed in presence/absence analyses, although this assumption may not hold. In a later analysis, most CMV-associated TCR beta chains were found to appear HLA-restricted, with HLA associations seemingly driven largely by CMV exposure. At a false discovery rate of 0.05, a later analysis linked under 20,000 TCR beta sequences to specific HLA alleles. According to a later analysis, TCR association rates differed among HLA loci, with DRB1 alleles showing the most associated TCRs and HLA-C alleles showing the fewest. A total of about 150 TCR beta chains were listed by the study as associated with cytomegalovirus. A later analysis reported that several top co-occurrence clusters appeared linked to parvovirus B19, influenza, CMV and Epstein-Barr virus. Approximately 18 rarely observed V segments, including chromosome 9 orphons, were excluded from the earlier analysis of approximately 600 of the donors because counts were too low. A further reported finding was that TCR beta sequences accurately predicted the HLA-A and HLA-B alleles for most subjects in the first cohort. Linkage disequilibrium might explain the correlated functional status among segregating V segments, but an unknown experimental factor could not be ruled out. HLA typing was unavailable for some donors at each locus, so association tests used only the typed subset. An association between a missense DCLRE1C variant and V-gene and J-gene trimming of TCR beta chains was found in a later genetic analysis and replicated in an independent cohort. Three of the identified cytomegalovirus-associated TCR beta chains were confirmed in vitro to be specific for cytomegalovirus antigens. A cluster of highly shared sequence variants was judged likely to be a technical artifact of the sequencing pipeline. Immune exposure information for the cohort was limited to CMV serostatus.

The cohort consisted of 650 to 700 healthy bone marrow donors. All cohort members were sampled while nominally healthy, although unrecorded immune exposures were likely present. The donor was CMV seronegative and was included in the group of 352 seronegative cohort members. Every donor gave a peripheral blood sample, and the peripheral blood mononuclear cells from that sample were used for TCR beta sequencing. Genomic DNA extraction from the blood cell samples was performed with the Qiagen DNeasy Blood Extraction Kit. The material sequenced was PBMCs. This sequence originates from a man aged 30 to 45 in good health and CMV-seronegative.

CDR3 region: CASSDTGQPLHF. Here is the DNA: TGTGCCAGCAGTGACACAGGGCAACCCCTCCACTTT. The sequence links TRBV27 to TRBJ1-6; TRBD1 is possibly the D segment (6 matching bases). CDR1 and CDR2 were assigned from the germline V gene (reference sequence) as MNHEY and SMNVEV. V sheds 5 bases and J sheds 12 bases, leaving 11 bases between their ends. The CDR3 has 12 amino acids, counting the end cysteine and phenylalanine. The sequence is cut down to CDR3 DNA, 36 bases in frame from base 1.